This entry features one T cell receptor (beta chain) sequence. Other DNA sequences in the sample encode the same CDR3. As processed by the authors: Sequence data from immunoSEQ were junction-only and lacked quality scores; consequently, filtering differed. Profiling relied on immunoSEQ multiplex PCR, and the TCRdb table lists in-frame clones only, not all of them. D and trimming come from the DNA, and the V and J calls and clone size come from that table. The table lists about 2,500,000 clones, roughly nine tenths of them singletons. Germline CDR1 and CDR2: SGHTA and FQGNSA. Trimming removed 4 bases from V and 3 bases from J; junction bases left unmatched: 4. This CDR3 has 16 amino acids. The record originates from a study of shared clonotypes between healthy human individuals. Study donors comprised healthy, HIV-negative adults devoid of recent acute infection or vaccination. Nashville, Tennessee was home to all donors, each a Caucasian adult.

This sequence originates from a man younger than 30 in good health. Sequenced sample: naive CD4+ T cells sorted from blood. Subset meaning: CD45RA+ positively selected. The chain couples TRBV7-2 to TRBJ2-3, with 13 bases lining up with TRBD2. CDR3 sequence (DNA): TGTGCCAGCAGCTCTAGACTAGCGGGAGGAACAGATACGCAGTATTTT. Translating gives CASSSRLAGGTDTQYF. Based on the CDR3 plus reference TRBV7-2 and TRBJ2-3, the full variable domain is GAGVSQSPSNKVTEKGKDVELRCDPISGHTALYWYRQSLGQGLEFLIYFQGNSAPDKSGLPSDRFSAERTGGSVSTLTIQRTQQEDSAVYLCASSSRLAGGTDTQYFGPGTRLTVL.